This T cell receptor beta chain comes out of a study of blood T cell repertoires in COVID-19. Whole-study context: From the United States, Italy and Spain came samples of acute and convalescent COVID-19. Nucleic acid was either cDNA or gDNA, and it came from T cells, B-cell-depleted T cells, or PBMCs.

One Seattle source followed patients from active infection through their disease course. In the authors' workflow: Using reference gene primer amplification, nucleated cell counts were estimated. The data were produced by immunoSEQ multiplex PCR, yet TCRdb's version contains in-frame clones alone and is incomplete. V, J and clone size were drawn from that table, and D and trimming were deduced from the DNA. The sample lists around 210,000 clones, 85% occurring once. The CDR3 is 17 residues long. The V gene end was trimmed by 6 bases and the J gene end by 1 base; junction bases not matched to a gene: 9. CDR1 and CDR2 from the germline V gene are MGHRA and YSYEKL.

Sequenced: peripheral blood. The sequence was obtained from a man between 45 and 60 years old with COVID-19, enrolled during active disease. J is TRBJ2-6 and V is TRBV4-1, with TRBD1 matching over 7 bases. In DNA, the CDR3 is TGCGCCAGCAGTAAGACAGGGATGATTTCTGGGGCCAACGTCCTGACTTTC. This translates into CASSKTGMISGANVLTF.